Shown below are 32 T cell receptor beta chains from a single sample sequenced in a study of T cell responses to AZD1222 COVID-19 vaccine. The method was immunoSEQ multiplex PCR; TCRdb's version includes in-frame clones alone and lacks a portion of them. There are some 130,000 clones in the sample; 90% occur only once, and 6.5% to 8.5% lies in the top ten. The source was peripheral blood, collected on day 0 of AZD1222 vaccination. Receptor source: an adult in good health.

The rearrangement joins TRBV18 to TRBJ1-5; TRBD1 agrees at 7 bases. The CDR3 is 15 residues long. Germline V gene data show CDR1 as KGHSH and CDR2 as LQKENI. The V segment lost 2 bases and the J segment 2 bases; nucleotides outside the gene matches: 3. Here the CDR3 reads CASSPAQGGNQPQHF. The CDR3 DNA reads as TGTGCCAGCTCACCAGCTCAGGGGGGCAATCAGCCCCAGCATTTT.

The V gene is TRBV6-2 or TRBV6-3, the J gene TRBJ2-5; tentatively, D is TRBD1 (5 bases). This CDR3 region has 13 residues. Germline-derived CDR1 and CDR2 are MNHEY and SVGEGT. Trimming took off 5 bases at V and 5 bases at J, with 12 bases between the two ends. CDR3 residues: CASSLGPGETQYF. The CDR3 DNA sequence: TGTGCCAGCAGTCTGGGGCCCGGGGAGACCCAGTACTTC.

The chain uses TRBV6-5 and TRBJ1-2; D is ambiguous. The CDR3 is 14 amino acids. With 0 bases removed from V and 8 bases from J, the gap between germline ends came to 13 bases. Germline assignment: CDR1 MNHEY and CDR2 SVGAGI. For the CDR3, the DNA is TGTGCCAGCAGTTACTCGGCGGAGCCCTGGGGCTACACCTTC. Protein sequence: CASSYSAEPWGYTF.

The genes are TRBV5-8 and TRBJ2-5; 16 nucleotides agree with TRBD2. Germline V CDR1 and CDR2: SGHTS, YDEGEE. Trimming cost V 4 bases and J 4 bases; bases outside gene matches: 10. The CDR3 has 18 amino acids. The CDR3, as DNA: TGTGCCAGCAGCAAAGGGACTAGCGGGGGGGGCTTGAGAGAGACCCAGTACTTC. Translating it yields CASSKGTSGGGLRETQYF.

This clone came up once. This sample also contains other DNA sequences that code for the same CDR3. The chain links TRBV5-1 to TRBJ1-3, with no clear D. V dropped 0 bases and J dropped 4 bases, with 5 bases sitting between them. The CDR3 covers 13 residues. CDR1 and CDR2 (germline): SGHRS, YFSETQ. CDR3 loop: CASSLGFGNTIYF. The CDR3, as DNA: TGCGCCAGCAGCTTGGGTTTCGGAAACACCATATATTTT. Filled out from reference TRBV5-1 and TRBJ1-3, the complete variable domain reads KAGVTQTPRYLIKTRGQQVTLSCSPISGHRSVSWYQQTPGQGLQFLFEYFSETQRNKGNFPGRFSGRQFSNSRSEMNVSTLELGDSALYLCASSLGFGNTIYFGEGSWLTVV.

The rearrangement links TRBV18 to TRBJ1-1, with D hard to call. The CDR3 length is 15 residues. The germline CDR1 and CDR2 sequences are KGHSH and LQKENI. The germline V and J ends were trimmed by 5 bases and 3 bases, with 16 bases remaining between them. This CDR3 reads CASSANLGKDTEAFF. The CDR3 nucleotides are TGTGCCAGCTCAGCAAACCTTGGTAAGGACACTGAAGCTTTCTTT.

The chain combines TRBV19 with TRBJ2-7; D gene uncertain. Between the trimmed V and J ends, which lost 4 bases and 0 bases, there was a span of 10 bases. CDR3 length: 14 amino acids. In germline, CDR1 is LNHDA, CDR2 SQIVND (reference sequence). Written as DNA, the CDR3 is TGTGCCAGTAGTAGTGGCAGTTACTCCTACGAGCAGTACTTC. It encodes CASSSGSYSYEQYF.

The chain recombines TRBV4-3 with TRBJ2-2, with D possibly TRBD2 on 7 matching bases. Germline V gene data show CDR1 as LGHNA and CDR2 as YSLEER. The CDR3 extends over 17 amino acids. V lost 0 bases to trimming and J lost 5 bases, with 16 bases between them. DNA for the CDR3: TGCGCCAGCAGCCAAGAAAGAGGGGGGGCCGGAACCGGGGAGCTGTTTTTT. It translates to CASSQERGGAGTGELFF.

The V call is TRBV6-1, the J call TRBJ1-1, with 10 bases identical to TRBD1. V trimming: 1 base; J trimming: 4 bases; junction bases outside the gene matches: 0. The length of the CDR3 is 14 residues. Germline V CDR1 and CDR2: MNHNS, SASEGT. CDR3 nucleotides: TGTGCCAGCAGTGAAGGGACAGGGGGCACTGAAGCTTTCTTT. It yields the protein CASSEGTGGTEAFF.

This sequence joins TRBV7-9 and TRBJ1-2; 10 bases fit TRBD1. The V gene end was trimmed by 5 bases and the J gene end by 6 bases; junction bases not matched to a gene: 12. CDR3 length: 16 residues. The germline CDR1 and CDR2 sequences are SEHNR and FQNEAQ (reference sequence). CDR3 nucleotides: TGTGCCAGCAGCCAGCCCACCGGGACAGGGGTGCATGGCTACACCTTC. This codes for CASSQPTGTGVHGYTF.

The CDR3 loop is CASRAGTGGVYGYTF. CDR3 bases: TGTGCCAGCAGAGCCGGGACAGGAGGGGTTTATGGCTACACCTTC. The rearrangement uses TRBV28 and TRBJ1-2; 8 bases map to TRBD1. The CDR3 is 15 amino acids. Germline loops: CDR1 MDHEN, CDR2 SYDVKM. The ends lost 6 bases at V and 5 bases at J; junction bases unmatched: 11.

V and J are TRBV4-1 and TRBJ1-6; D is unresolved. CDR1 is MGHRA, CDR2 YSYEKL, per germline. CDR3 length: 15 amino acids. V shed 3 bases and J shed 5 bases, with 11 bases lying between them. The CDR3: CASSQTGMDNSPLHF. CDR3 bases: TGCGCCAGCAGCCAGACGGGCATGGATAATTCACCCCTCCACTTT.

V and J are TRBV3-1 (or the pseudogene TRBV3-2) and TRBJ2-7; 9 bases line up with TRBD1. The germline gives CDR1 LGHDT, CDR2 YNNKEL (reference sequence). V was pared by 1 base and J by 6 bases, with 7 bases of the junction left unmatched. The length of the CDR3 is 15 residues. CDR3 nucleotide sequence: TGTGCCAGCAGCCAAGTGACCTGGACAGGGGTCGAGCAGTACTTC. This sequence encodes CASSQVTWTGVEQYF.

This chain uses TRBV4-1 with TRBJ1-5, with TRBD1 matching 9 bases. V shed 1 base and J 2 bases; nucleotides not matched to a gene: 3. This CDR3 has 16 amino acids. CDR1 and CDR2 from the germline V gene are MGHRA and YSYEKL. The CDR3 DNA is TGCGCCAGCAGCCAAGCGGACAGGGGACGCAATCAGCCCCAGCATTTT. It yields the protein CASSQADRGRNQPQHF.

The CDR3 DNA is TGTGCCAGCAGCCAAGGACAGGGCTCCTATAATTCACCCCTCCACTTT. Protein: CASSQGQGSYNSPLHF. The V gene is TRBV3-1 (or the pseudogene TRBV3-2), the J gene TRBJ1-6, with 7 positions matching TRBD1. In germline, CDR1 is LGHDT, CDR2 YNNKEL (reference sequence). This CDR3 region has 16 residues. Germline trimming cut 1 base from V and 0 bases from J; bases unmatched to any gene: 0.

CDR3 residues: CASTPRVDGELFF. The CDR3 DNA sequence: TGTGCCAGCACCCCCCGTGTGGACGGGGAGCTGTTTTTT. The chain recombines TRBV9 with TRBJ2-2; D gene ambiguous. This CDR3 has 13 amino acids. The germline CDR1 and CDR2 sequences are SGDLS and YYNGEE. V was cut by 6 bases and J by 7 bases, with 13 bases left in between.

For this clone: An end of the junction does not agree with germline; a read error may underlie this. The V and J genes are TRBV12-3 or TRBV12-4 and TRBJ1-1; perhaps TRBD1 as D (5 bases). The CDR3 is made up of 12 amino acids. CDR3 in amino acids: CASSLRTGVTKF. The CDR3 nucleotides are TGTGCCAGCAGTTTACGGACGGGGGTAACCAAATTT.

The V and J genes are TRBV27 and TRBJ1-5; D may be TRBD1 (5 bases). V was cut by 9 bases and J by 1 base, with 34 bases left in between. The CDR3 sequence is 21 residues long. Germline CDR1 and CDR2: MNHEY and SMNVEV (reference sequence). The chain's CDR3 is CARGPNITREGWVLSNQPQHF. As DNA, the CDR3 is TGTGCCAGGGGGCCAAACATAACGCGGGAGGGATGGGTATTGAGCAATCAGCCCCAGCATTTT.

This rearrangement joins TRBV6-2 or TRBV6-3 to TRBJ1-5; the match to TRBD1 covers 7 bases. The CDR3 sequence is 14 residues long. The V and J ends lost 2 bases and 6 bases, in that order; junction bases with no gene match: 4. Germline lookup yields CDR1 MNHEY and CDR2 SVGEGT. The DNA of the CDR3 is TGTGCCAGCAGTTACGACAGGGTCGCTCAGCCCCAGCATTTT. Translated, it gives CASSYDRVAQPQHF.

The CDR3 reads CASSAGTGFEKLFF. The CDR3 coding sequence is TGTGCCAGCAGTGCCGGAACAGGGTTTGAAAAACTGTTTTTT. This chain connects TRBV25-1 to TRBJ1-4; tentative D call: TRBD1 (6 bases). The CDR3 contains 14 residues. V lost 4 bases and J 7 bases, leaving 13 bases between the germline ends. Germline assignment: CDR1 MGHDK and CDR2 SYGVNS.

This chain joins TRBV19 and TRBJ1-5, with TRBD1 matching over 10 bases. From germline, CDR1 is LNHDA and CDR2 SQIVND (reference sequence). The CDR3 extends over 13 amino acids. V was pared by 5 bases and J by 5 bases, with 0 bases of the junction left unmatched. CDR3 protein: CASSGTGDQPQHF. CDR3 in DNA: TGTGCCAGTAGTGGGACAGGGGATCAGCCCCAGCATTTT.

The V and J genes are TRBV18 and TRBJ1-6; D is undetermined. V was pared by 5 bases and J by 5 bases, with 7 bases between. This CDR3 comprises 13 residues. The V gene's germline CDR1 is KGHSH and CDR2 LQKENI. This chain's CDR3 is CASSKGDNSPLHF. The CDR3 DNA is TGTGCCAGCTCAAAGGGAGATAATTCACCCCTCCACTTT.

V and J are TRBV3-1 (or the pseudogene TRBV3-2) and TRBJ1-2; TRBD1 is a possible D gene (6 bases). V dropped 0 bases and J dropped 6 bases, with 14 bases sitting between them. The CDR3 totals 15 residues. Germline-derived CDR1 and CDR2 are LGHDT and YNNKEL (reference sequence). CDR3 amino acids: CASSQESGRGNGYTF. For the CDR3, the DNA is TGTGCCAGCAGCCAAGAATCCGGGAGGGGGAATGGCTACACCTTC.

DNA for the CDR3: TGTGCCAGCAGCTCAGCTGGGGCAGATACGCAGTATTTT. Amino acid sequence: CASSSAGADTQYF. The rearrangement uses TRBV11-1 and TRBJ2-3; D unclear. V was pared by 4 bases and J by 4 bases, with 9 bases between. The germline V gene encodes CDR1 SGHAT and CDR2 FQDESV (reference sequence). This CDR3 comprises 13 residues.

This clone was found a few times. One end of the junction is discordant with germline, which a read error may explain. V and J are TRBV11-2 and TRBJ1-2, with D possibly TRBD1 on 5 matching bases. The CDR3 is made up of 12 amino acids. Per germline, CDR1 SGHAT and CDR2 FQNNGV. CDR3 loop: CASSLEGRKGAF. In nucleotides, the CDR3 is TGTGCCAGCAGCTTAGAGGGGAGAAAAGGGGCCTTC.

Comment on this clone: One end of the junction varies from germline; a read error may be responsible. The chain couples TRBV6-5 to TRBJ1-6; D unresolved. This CDR3 comprises 14 residues. Germline loops: CDR1 MNHEY, CDR2 SVGAGI. CDR3 nucleotide sequence: TGTGCCGGCAGTTACGCGGACGGTAATTCACCCCTCCACTTT. Translation: CAGSYADGNSPLHF.

The genes are TRBV10-1 and TRBJ2-1; the match to TRBD2 covers 12 bases. The CDR3 length is 17 residues. V gave up 0 bases and J gave up 5 bases; unmatched junction bases: 5. Germline CDR1 and CDR2: WNHNN and SYGVQD (reference sequence). CDR3 nucleotide sequence: TGCGCCAGCAGTGAGTCACCGGGACTAGCGGGCCACAATGAGCAGTTCTTC. Its translation is CASSESPGLAGHNEQFF.

The V gene is TRBV7-3, the J gene TRBJ2-5; TRBD2 matches 8 bases. Germline-derived CDR1 and CDR2 are SGHTA and FQGTGA. V gave up 1 base and J gave up 3 bases; unmatched junction bases: 7. The CDR3 has 16 residues. This chain's CDR3 is CASSLIAGQRKETQYF. The CDR3 DNA sequence: TGTGCCAGCAGCTTAATAGCGGGGCAAAGAAAAGAGACCCAGTACTTC.

The CDR3: CASSPTADSGNTIYF. For the CDR3, the DNA is TGTGCCAGCTCACCGACCGCAGACTCTGGAAACACCATATATTTT. The chain links TRBV18 to TRBJ1-3; D gene unclear. The V gene's germline CDR1 is KGHSH and CDR2 LQKENI. The CDR3 is 15 amino acids. Trimming cost V 3 bases and J 0 bases, with 9 bases left between them.

V is TRBV7-3 and J is TRBJ2-3, with D maybe TRBD2 (6 bases). The CDR3 loop spans 16 amino acids. Trimming shortened V by 1 base and J by 1 base, and 12 bases separated the two germline ends. From germline, CDR1 is SGHTA and CDR2 FQGTGA. The CDR3 DNA follows: TGTGCCAGCAGCTTAATAGGGTGGGGGGGCACAGATACGCAGTATTTT. It translates to CASSLIGWGGTDTQYF.

This clone was seen once. The chain recombines TRBV5-1 with TRBJ1-4; D is unresolved. This CDR3 spans 15 amino acids. Between the trimmed V and J ends, which lost 5 bases and 0 bases, there was a span of 11 bases. Looked up from germline, CDR1 is SGHRS and CDR2 is YFSETQ. The CDR3 is CASRVQPATNEKLFF. Here the CDR3 DNA reads TGCGCCAGCAGGGTACAGCCTGCAACTAATGAAAAACTGTTTTTT.

V is TRBV6-2 or TRBV6-3 and J is TRBJ2-1, with 7 bases fitting TRBD1. Germline V gene lookup returns CDR1 MNHEY and CDR2 SVGEGT. The CDR3 length is 15 residues. J was trimmed by 0 bases and V by 6 bases; bases with no gene match: 5. CDR3 bases: TGTGCCAGCAGCCTACAGGGGCCCTCCTACAATGAGCAGTTCTTC. It encodes CASSLQGPSYNEQFF.